Listed below are T cell receptor beta chains from one sample, sequenced in a study of early T cells in non-severe SARS-CoV-2 infection. TCRdb re-called the 5' RACE reads with MiXCR, one entry per CDR3 protein. The sample shows 100,000 to 120,000 distinct CDR3 sequences, over 10% of them seen only once. Source: whole blood, taken at baseline. The receptors were gathered from an adult who was a healthcare worker with PCR-confirmed SARS-CoV-2 infection or an uninfected control (not recorded which). Each CDR3 is given with its conserved first and last residue. The listing skips clone size in some rows; elsewhere it reads once, few, many or a size class.

>TRBV9|few
CASSHPPAGAATYTQYF
>TRBV7-9|many
CASSLAGEAFF
>TRBV6-6|many
CASSPSGPTYNEQFF
>TRBV6-2/TRBV6-3|many
CASSTLAEEATGELFF
>TRBV5-1|few
CASSLYNRGTEAFF
>TRBV6-5|few
CASTPPGSIYEQYF
>TRBV28|few
CASSLATEAFF
>TRBV6-1|many
CASRTSGGVTEAFF
>TRBV9|few
CASSSLMGWNTEAFF
>TRBV7-9|many
CASSLLEGINEKLFF
>TRBV20-1|few
CSARRGSYEQYF
>TRBV9|few
CASSAEGLAGASTQYF
>TRBV3-1|-
CASSLTSGRNTGELFF
>TRBV6-6|many
CASSSPRQGAGTEAFF
>TRBV25-1|many
CASSRQGGTDTQYF
>TRBV6-5|few
CASSYAGGRETQYF
>TRBV6-5|few
CASSPGQGAENEQFF
>TRBV28|few
CASSLPGPYEQYF
>TRBV3-1|few
CASSQVEYEQYF
>TRBV12-5|-
CASGLGYSWGTEQYF
>TRBV29-1|-
CSVDPGGPGELFF
>TRBV7-9|many
CASSRRLPSGDPRGVPFF
>TRBV6-5|few
CASLARPGVYGYTF